The clone carrying this T cell receptor beta chain was seen repeatedly, ten times or more. Its antigen remains unidentified. After the first PCR, alpha and beta chain libraries were processed separately. These data originate in a study of naive and memory T cell subsets. Study results and limitations: No ground truth validated the naive and memory repertoire findings.

Two oligonucleotides, mixed equimolar, formed the beta constant-region primer covering TRBC1 and TRBC2. TCRdb called the UMI-ligation and nested PCR reads again in MiXCR, with one record for every CDR3 protein. The sample carries some 100,000 distinct CDR3 sequences, approximately 6.5% recorded once. The CDR3 consists of 13 residues. V lost 1 base and J 0 bases, leaving 6 bases between the germline ends. Germline V lookup: CDR1 DFQATT, CDR2 SNEGSKA (reference sequence). The specimen sequenced was central memory CD4+ T cells from blood. The chain has TRBV20-1 and TRBJ1-1, with D possibly being TRBD1 (5 bases). The origin of this receptor is a human donor in good health. The CDR3 sequence is CSARGGVNTEAFF. The DNA for the CDR3 is TGCAGTGCTAGAGGAGGGGTGAACACTGAAGCTTTCTTT.